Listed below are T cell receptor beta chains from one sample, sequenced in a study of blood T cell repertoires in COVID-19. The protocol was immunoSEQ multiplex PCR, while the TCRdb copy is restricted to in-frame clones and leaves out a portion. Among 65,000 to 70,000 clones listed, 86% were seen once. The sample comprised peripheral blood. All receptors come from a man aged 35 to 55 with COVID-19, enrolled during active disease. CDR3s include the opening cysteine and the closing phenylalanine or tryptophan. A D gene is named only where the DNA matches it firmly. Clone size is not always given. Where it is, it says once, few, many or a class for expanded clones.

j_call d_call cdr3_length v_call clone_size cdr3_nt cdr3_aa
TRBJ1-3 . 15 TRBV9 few TGTGCCAGCAGCGTAGGTGGCCGAAGCAGGAACACCATATATTTT CASSVGGRSRNTIYF
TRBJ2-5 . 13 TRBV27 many TGTGCCAGCAGCCTGGGACATCAAGAGACCCAGTACTTC CASSLGHQETQYF
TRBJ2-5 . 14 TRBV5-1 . TGCGCCAGCAGCAGCGGACGGGGCCAAGAGACCCAGTACTTC CASSSGRGQETQYF
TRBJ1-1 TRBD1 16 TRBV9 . TGTGCCAGCAGCGACCACACAGGGGGCGGCTTTGGTGAAGCTTTCTTT CASSDHTGGGFGEAFF
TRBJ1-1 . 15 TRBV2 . TGTGCCAGCAGTGAGCTGGGTCAGGGCGACACTGAAGCTTTCTTT CASSELGQGDTEAFF
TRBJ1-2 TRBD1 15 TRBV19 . TGTGCCAGTAGTGGGACAGGGGTAGCTAACTATGGCTACACCTTC CASSGTGVANYGYTF
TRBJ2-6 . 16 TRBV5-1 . TGCGCCAGCAGCTTGGTAGGGGGCTCTGGGGCCAACGTCCTGACTTTC CASSLVGGSGANVLTF
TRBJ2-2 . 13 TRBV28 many TGTGCCAGCAGTTTAGGGCAAACCGGGGAGCTGTTTTTT CASSLGQTGELFF
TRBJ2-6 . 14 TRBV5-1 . TGCGCCAGCAACACGGGCTCTGGGGCCAACGTCCTGACTTTC CASNTGSGANVLTF
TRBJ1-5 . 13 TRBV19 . TGTGCCAGTAGTTGGGCAGAGAATCAGCCCCAGCATTTT CASSWAENQPQHF
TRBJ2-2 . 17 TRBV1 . TGCACCAGCAGCCAGATAGCGGGGGGCCACGGTCCCGGGGAGCTGTTTTTT CTSSQIAGGHGPGELFF
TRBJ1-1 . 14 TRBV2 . TGTGCCAGCAATCAAGAGGGCCTCGGCACTGAAGCTTTCTTT CASNQEGLGTEAFF
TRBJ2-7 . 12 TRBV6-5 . TGTGCCAGCACCCAGGGTTTGGACGAGCAGTACTTC CASTQGLDEQYF
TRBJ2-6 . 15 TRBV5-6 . TGTGCCAGCAGCTTGACTTCTTCTGGGGCCAACGTCCTGACTTTC CASSLTSSGANVLTF
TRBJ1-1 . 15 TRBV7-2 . TGTGCCAGCAGCTTCAATTCGCCCAGGGTCTCTGAAGCTTTCTTT CASSFNSPRVSEAFF
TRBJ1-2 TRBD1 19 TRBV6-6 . TGTGCCAGCAGTCCCCTCGTGGGCAGGGGGTCCCTTTGGGGCTATGGCTACACCTTC CASSPLVGRGSLWGYGYTF
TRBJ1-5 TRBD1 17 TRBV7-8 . TGTGCCAGCAGCTCATTAAAGACAGGGGTGTTCAATCAGCCCCAGCATTTT CASSSLKTGVFNQPQHF
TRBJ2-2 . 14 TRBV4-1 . TGCGCCAGCAGCCAGATGACAGAATCCAGGGAGCTGTTTTTT CASSQMTESRELFF
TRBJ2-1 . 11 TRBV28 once TGTGCCAGCCTACGAGGCTATGAGCAGTTCTTC CASLRGYEQFF
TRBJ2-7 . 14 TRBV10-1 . TGCGCCAGCAGTGAGGCGGGACAGCCCTACGAGCAGTACTTC CASSEAGQPYEQYF
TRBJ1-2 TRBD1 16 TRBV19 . TGTGCCAGTAGTACGTCCGGGACAGGGGGCGTCTATGGCTACACCTTC CASSTSGTGGVYGYTF
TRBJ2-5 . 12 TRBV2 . TGTGCCAGCAGCCCCCAACAAGAGACCCAGTACTTC CASSPQQETQYF
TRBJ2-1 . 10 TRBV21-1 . TGCCCGGGTCTGTCCGATGAGCAGTTCTTC CPGLSDEQFF
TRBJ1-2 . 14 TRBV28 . TGTGCCAGCAGCTCTCCCAGGGGTGGCTATGGCTACACCTTC CASSSPRGGYGYTF
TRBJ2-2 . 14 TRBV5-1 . TGCGCCAGCAGCTTCCAGGGGGGCACCGGGGAGCTGTTTTTT CASSFQGGTGELFF
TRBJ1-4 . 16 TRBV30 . TGTGCCTGGAGTGTTTTAGGACAGCGTAAAAATGAAAAACTGTTTTTT CAWSVLGQRKNEKLFF
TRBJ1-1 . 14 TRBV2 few TGTGCCAGCAGTCCCCCTATCCGGGGGACTGAAGCTTTCTTT CASSPPIRGTEAFF
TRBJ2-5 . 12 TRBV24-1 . TGTGCCACCAGTGATCAGGGGGAGACCCAGTACTTC CATSDQGETQYF
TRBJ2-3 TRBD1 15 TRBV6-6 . TGTGCCAGCAGTAACGGACAGGTTAACACAGATACGCAGTATTTT CASSNGQVNTDTQYF
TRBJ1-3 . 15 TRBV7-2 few TGTGCCAGCAGCCACGGGGGATCCTCTGGAAACACCATATATTTT CASSHGGSSGNTIYF
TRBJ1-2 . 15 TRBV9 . TGTGCCAGCAGCGATACACAGGGTATCTTCTATGGCTACACCTTC CASSDTQGIFYGYTF
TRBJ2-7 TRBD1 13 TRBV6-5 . TGTGCCAGCAGGGGGACAGAGCCCTACGAGCAGTACTTC CASRGTEPYEQYF
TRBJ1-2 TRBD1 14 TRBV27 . TGTGCCAGCAGAAGACAGGGAGGTTCCTATGGCTACACCTTC CASRRQGGSYGYTF
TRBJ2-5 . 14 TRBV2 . TGTGCCAGCAGTGAACAGGGGCCAGGAGAGACCCAGTACTTC CASSEQGPGETQYF
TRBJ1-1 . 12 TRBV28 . TGTGCCAGCAGTTTCCAGGGCACTGAAGCTTTCTTT CASSFQGTEAFF